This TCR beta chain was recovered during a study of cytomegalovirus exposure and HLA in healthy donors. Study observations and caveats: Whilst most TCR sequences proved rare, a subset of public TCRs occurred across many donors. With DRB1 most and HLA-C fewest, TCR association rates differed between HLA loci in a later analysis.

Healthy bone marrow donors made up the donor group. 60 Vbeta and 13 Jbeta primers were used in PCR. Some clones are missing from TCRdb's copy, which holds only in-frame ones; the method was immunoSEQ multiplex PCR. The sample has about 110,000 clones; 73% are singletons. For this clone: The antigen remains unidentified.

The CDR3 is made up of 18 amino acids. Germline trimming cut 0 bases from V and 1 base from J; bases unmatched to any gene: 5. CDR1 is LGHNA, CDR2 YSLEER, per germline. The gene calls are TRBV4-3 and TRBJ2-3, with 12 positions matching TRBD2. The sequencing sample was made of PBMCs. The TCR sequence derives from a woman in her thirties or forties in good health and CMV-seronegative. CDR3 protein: CASSQDRLAGGRTDTQYF. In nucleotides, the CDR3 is TGCGCCAGCAGCCAAGATCGCCTAGCGGGAGGGCGCACAGATACGCAGTATTTT.